This entry concerns a single TCR beta chain. Its target is unknown. These data originate in a study of cytomegalovirus exposure and HLA in healthy donors. Study conclusions and caveats: The majority of CMV-associated TCR beta chains were reported as apparently HLA-restricted in a later analysis.

The PCR was carried out with 60 Vbeta primers and 13 Jbeta primers. Using immunoSEQ multiplex PCR, the repertoire was profiled, and TCRdb retains in-frame clones only, with some absent. The sample records 65,000 to 100,000 clones, around 75% being singletons. V shed 6 bases, J shed 5 bases, and the junction held 8 bases outside the gene matches. CDR3 length: 14 amino acids. Germline loops: CDR1 ENHRY, CDR2 SYGVKD. The rearrangement uses TRBV10-3 and TRBJ2-7; TRBD1 matches at 9 bases. This sequence was found in a man aged 35-49 years in good health and CMV-seronegative. The material sequenced was PBMCs. The CDR3 region is CAISRDRGINEQYF. CDR3 DNA: TGTGCCATCAGCCGCGACAGGGGGATCAACGAGCAGTACTTC.